These 19 T cell receptor beta chains originate from one sample sequenced in a study of cytomegalovirus exposure and HLA in healthy donors. 13 Jbeta primers and 60 Vbeta primers were used for the PCR. The table came from immunoSEQ multiplex PCR; TCRdb's copy has only in-frame clones and leaves some out. This table holds 150,000 or so clones, approximately 84% found once. Material: PBMCs. These receptors originate from a male donor in good health and CMV-seropositive.

This clone came up a few times. The rearrangement joins TRBV5-1 to TRBJ2-1; 8 bases are a match to TRBD2. The CDR3 runs 15 residues. With 4 bases clipped from V and 0 bases from J, the junction kept 3 bases outside the gene matches. CDR1 and CDR2 (germline): SGHRS, YFSETQ. The CDR3 region has the DNA TGCGCCAGCAGCCCGGGGACTAGCTCCTACAATGAGCAGTTCTTC. As protein: CASSPGTSSYNEQFF.

This chain links TRBV27 with TRBJ1-5, with D possibly being TRBD1 (5 bases). The germline V gene has CDR1 MNHEY and CDR2 SMNVEV (reference sequence). This CDR3 has 15 amino acids. Trimming took off 2 bases at V and 4 bases at J, with 12 bases between the two ends. The CDR3: CASSLGTEGNQPQHF. CDR3 sequence (DNA): TGTGCCAGCAGTTTAGGGACGGAGGGAAATCAGCCCCAGCATTTT.

This rearrangement joins TRBV5-1 to TRBJ1-1, with a tentative D call TRBD1 (6 bases). Trimming took off 0 bases at V and 6 bases at J, with 12 bases between the two ends. Looked up from germline, CDR1 is SGHRS and CDR2 is YFSETQ. The CDR3 has 14 residues. The CDR3 spells CASSLGGGRSEAFF. CDR3 DNA: TGCGCCAGCAGCTTGGGAGGGGGAAGGTCTGAAGCTTTCTTT.

The chain joins TRBV11-1 to TRBJ2-3, with TRBD2 matching 10 bases. Germline assignment: CDR1 SGHAT and CDR2 FQDESV (reference sequence). J was trimmed by 0 bases and V by 3 bases; bases with no gene match: 12. This CDR3 contains 19 residues. As DNA, the CDR3 is TGTGCCAGCAGCTTTCCTCCGGGACTAGCGCGGACTAGCACAGATACGCAGTATTTT. As protein: CASSFPPGLARTSTDTQYF. Looking up the rest from reference TRBV11-1 and TRBJ2-3 gives the full variable domain: EAEVAQSPRYKITEKSQAVAFWCDPISGHATLYWYRQILGQGPELLVQFQDESVVDDSQLPKDRFSAERLKGVDSTLKIQPAELGDSAMYLCASSFPPGLARTSTDTQYFGPGTRLTVL.

The chain recombines TRBV11-2 with TRBJ1-5; D gene unclear. The germline V and J ends were trimmed by 0 bases and 8 bases, with 8 bases remaining between them. This CDR3 has 13 residues. CDR1 and CDR2 from the germline V gene are SGHAT and FQNNGV. This chain's CDR3 is CASSLEVAEPQHF. CDR3 nucleotides: TGTGCCAGCAGCTTAGAGGTCGCGGAGCCCCAGCATTTT.

The chain has TRBV6-1 and TRBJ1-6; the D gene is possibly TRBD1 (5 bases). The CDR3 consists of 15 residues. Trimming shortened V by 8 bases and J by 3 bases, and 14 bases separated the two germline ends. Germline loops: CDR1 MNHNS, CDR2 SASEGT. This CDR3 reads CASYAGRIYNSPLHF. CDR3 bases: TGTGCCAGCTACGCGGGACGGATCTATAATTCACCCCTCCACTTT.

The chain has TRBV5-1 and TRBJ2-7; D perhaps matches TRBD2 (5 bases). This CDR3 contains 15 residues. V lost 3 bases to trimming and J lost 0 bases, with 13 bases between them. The germline V gene has CDR1 SGHRS and CDR2 YFSETQ. Here the CDR3 reads CASSSGETVSYEQYF. As DNA, the CDR3 is TGCGCCAGCAGCTCCGGGGAGACGGTCTCCTACGAGCAGTACTTC.

The chain carries TRBV6-4 and TRBJ2-7; a weak D match, TRBD1 (6 bases). Germline lookup yields CDR1 MRHNA and CDR2 SNTAGT. CDR3 length: 15 residues. The germline V and J ends were trimmed by 4 bases and 3 bases, with 16 bases remaining between them. The CDR3 bases are TGTGCCAGCAGTGGAAGTCTCTCAGGGGACTACGAGCAGTACTTC. Amino acids: CASSGSLSGDYEQYF.

This clone has only one observation. The germline gene is not matched at one end of the junction; a read error may be the cause. The chain has TRBV9 and TRBJ2-1, with 15 bases identical to TRBD2. The germline gives CDR1 SGDLS, CDR2 YYNGEE. CDR3 length equals 18 residues. The CDR3 reads CASNVVGTSGRYYNEQFF. The CDR3, as DNA: TGTGCCAGCAACGTAGTTGGGACTAGCGGGAGGTATTACAATGAGCAGTTCTTC.

This chain links TRBV7-9 with TRBJ2-7, with D possibly matching TRBD2 (7 bases). Germline V lookup: CDR1 SEHNR, CDR2 FQNEAQ (reference sequence). The CDR3 spans 14 residues. V was shortened by 3 bases and J by 3 bases, with 12 bases between the two germline ends. The CDR3 region is CASSFVGGGYEQYF. CDR3 sequence (DNA): TGTGCCAGCAGCTTCGTGGGAGGGGGCTACGAGCAGTACTTC.

The chain employs TRBV6-5 and TRBJ2-5; 10 bases are a match to TRBD2. Gene TRBJ2-7 matches the end of the DNA better, so the J call may be wrong. Germline V CDR1 and CDR2: MNHEY, SVGAGI. CDR3 length: 14 amino acids. The CDR3 region has the DNA TGTGCCAGCAGGGGGTCTAGCGGGAGCTACGAGCAGTACTTC. Translation gives CASRGSSGSYEQYF.

CDR3 region: CASGHRNTEAFF. CDR3 bases: TGTGCCAGCGGACACAGGAACACTGAAGCTTTCTTT. The V gene is TRBV5-4, the J gene TRBJ1-1; D is possibly TRBD1 (5 bases). The CDR3 covers 12 residues. Germline assignment: CDR1 SGHNT and CDR2 YYREEE (reference sequence). V shed 7 bases and J shed 1 base, with 8 bases lying between them.

The chain joins TRBV5-1 to TRBJ2-1; TRBD1 might be the D (6 bases). In germline, CDR1 is SGHRS, CDR2 YFSETQ. V was trimmed by 5 bases and J by 5 bases, leaving 14 bases between them. The CDR3 spans 14 residues. CDR3 nucleotide sequence: TGCGCCAGCAGTTTACAGGGAGTTCACAATGAGCAGTTCTTC. Protein: CASSLQGVHNEQFF.

The chain's CDR3 is CASTRPGSYNEQFF. For the CDR3, the DNA is TGTGCCAGCACCCGCCCCGGCTCCTACAATGAGCAGTTCTTC. The rearrangement joins TRBV6-6 to TRBJ2-1, with D unclear. The germline V gene encodes CDR1 MNHNY and CDR2 SVGAGI (reference sequence). The CDR3 sequence is 14 residues long. With 7 bases removed from V and 0 bases from J, the gap between germline ends came to 10 bases.

This chain uses TRBV5-6 with TRBJ1-2; 8 bases are a match to TRBD1. This CDR3 region has 16 residues. V lost 1 base and J lost 5; bases outside the gene matches: 10. Per germline, CDR1 SGHDT and CDR2 YYEEEE. The DNA of the CDR3 is TGTGCCAGCAGCTTGCCTTGGGACAGGAGTCAATATGGCTACACCTTC. The encoded protein is CASSLPWDRSQYGYTF.

V gene TRBV5-6 combines with J gene TRBJ2-1; weak D call: TRBD2 (6 bases). The V gene lost 5 bases and the J gene lost 2 bases, with 11 bases spanning the gap. In germline, CDR1 is SGHDT, CDR2 YYEEEE. CDR3 length equals 14 residues. The CDR3 loop reads CASSKGLTYNEQFF. The CDR3 nucleotides read TGTGCCAGCAGTAAAGGACTAACCTACAATGAGCAGTTCTTC.

This clone was counted once. CDR3 DNA sequence: TGCGCCAGCAGCCATGACCCCGGGACTAGCGGAGAGCAGTACTTC. Protein product: CASSHDPGTSGEQYF. This chain connects TRBV4-1 to TRBJ2-7, with TRBD2 matching 11 bases. V lost 3 bases, J lost 7 bases, and 8 bases stayed unmatched. This CDR3 contains 15 residues. The germline gives CDR1 MGHRA, CDR2 YSYEKL.

CDR3 bases: TGTGCCTGGAGTGTACGGTCAGGAAACACCATATATTTT. Encoded protein: CAWSVRSGNTIYF. The chain joins TRBV30 to TRBJ1-3; D remains unclear. Per the germline V gene, CDR1 is GTSNPN and CDR2 is SVGIG (reference sequence). Between the trimmed V and J ends, which lost 0 bases and 4 bases, there was a span of 7 bases. The CDR3 length is 13 residues.

V usage is TRBV19 and J usage is TRBJ1-4; a possible D gene is TRBD1 (6 bases). Germline values: CDR1 LNHDA, CDR2 SQIVND (reference sequence). Trimming shortened V by 9 bases and J by 4 bases, and 18 bases separated the two germline ends. The CDR3 runs 15 residues. In DNA form, the CDR3 reads TGTGCCAGCCGGGGTCAGGGGACCCTTAATGAAAAACTGTTTTTT. Amino acid sequence: CASRGQGTLNEKLFF.